This entry features one T cell receptor beta chain sequence. Its antigen remains unidentified. The entry originates in a study of a mutant IDH1 vaccine in newly diagnosed glioma. Study-wide results and caveats: Immune responses induced by vaccination arose in 93.3% of the patients.

The data were produced by immunoSEQ multiplex PCR, yet TCRdb's version contains in-frame clones alone and is incomplete. The sample yields 85,000 to 100,000 clones, around 77% seen once. V gave up 2 bases and J gave up 0 bases; unmatched junction bases: 7. The germline CDR1 and CDR2 sequences are SGHTA and FQGNSA. The CDR3 is 18 residues long. Time point given: baseline, week 1 (first vaccination visit). The sample's treatment: pre-vaccination baseline after standard-of-care therapy. V is TRBV7-2 and J is TRBJ1-5; 10 bases map to TRBD1. Sequences were derived from PBMCs, sampled from a glioma patient treated with radiotherapy, temozolomide or both. The clonotype originates from a man aged 40-50 years with glioma. CDR3 DNA: TGTGCCAGCAGCTTAAGGACAGGGGGGGGCTATAGCAATCAGCCCCAGCATTTT. Amino acids: CASSLRTGGGYSNQPQHF.